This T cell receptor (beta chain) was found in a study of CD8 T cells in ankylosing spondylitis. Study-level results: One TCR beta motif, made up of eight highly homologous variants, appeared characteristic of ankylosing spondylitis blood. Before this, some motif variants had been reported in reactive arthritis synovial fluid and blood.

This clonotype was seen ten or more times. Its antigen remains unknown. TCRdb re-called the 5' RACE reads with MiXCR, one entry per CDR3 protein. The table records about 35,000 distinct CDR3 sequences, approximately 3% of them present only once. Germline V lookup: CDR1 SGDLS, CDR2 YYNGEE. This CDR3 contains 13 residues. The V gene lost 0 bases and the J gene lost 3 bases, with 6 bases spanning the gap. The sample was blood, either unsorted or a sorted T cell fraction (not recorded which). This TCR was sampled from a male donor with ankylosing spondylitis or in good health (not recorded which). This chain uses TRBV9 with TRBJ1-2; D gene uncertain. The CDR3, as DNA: TGTGCCAGCAGCGTAGAACAGCACTATGGCTACACCTTC. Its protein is CASSVEQHYGYTF.